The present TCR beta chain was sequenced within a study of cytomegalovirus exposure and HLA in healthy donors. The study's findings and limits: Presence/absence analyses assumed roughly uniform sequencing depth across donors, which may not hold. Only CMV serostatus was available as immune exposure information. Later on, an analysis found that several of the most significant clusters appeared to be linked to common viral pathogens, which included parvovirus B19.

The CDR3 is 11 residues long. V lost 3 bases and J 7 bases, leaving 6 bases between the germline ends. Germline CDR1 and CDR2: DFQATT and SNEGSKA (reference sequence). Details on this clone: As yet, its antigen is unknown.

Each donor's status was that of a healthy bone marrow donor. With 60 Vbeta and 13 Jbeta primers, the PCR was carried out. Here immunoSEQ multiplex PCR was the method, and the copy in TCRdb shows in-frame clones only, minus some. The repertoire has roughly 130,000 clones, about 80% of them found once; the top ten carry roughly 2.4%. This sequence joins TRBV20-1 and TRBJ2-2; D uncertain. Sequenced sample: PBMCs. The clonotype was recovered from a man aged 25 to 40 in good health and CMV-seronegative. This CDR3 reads CSASLNGELFF. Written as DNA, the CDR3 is TGCAGTGCTAGCCTAAACGGGGAGCTGTTTTTT.